One and the same sample provided the 10 T cell receptor beta chains below, sequenced in a study of cytomegalovirus exposure and HLA in healthy donors. Primers for the PCR totalled 60 Vbeta and 13 Jbeta. Profiled with immunoSEQ multiplex PCR; TCRdb holds only in-frame clones, not every one. The sample lists around 150,000 clones, about four fifths occurring once. Input material: PBMCs. These receptor sequences come from a girl aged 5-17 years in good health and CMV-seropositive.

This chain links TRBV4-2 with TRBJ2-7; 11 bases fit TRBD2. The junction had 7 bases not matched to a gene; V was cut back by 4 bases and J by 2 bases. CDR1 and CDR2 from the germline V gene are LGHNA and YNFKEQ. CDR3 length: 16 residues. Here the CDR3 reads CASSRDSGRDAYEQYF. For the CDR3, the DNA is TGTGCCAGCAGCCGAGATAGCGGGAGGGACGCCTACGAGCAGTACTTC.

The J gene is TRBJ2-3, the V gene TRBV2, with 10 nucleotides matching TRBD2. This CDR3 region has 18 residues. CDR1 and CDR2 from the germline V gene are SNHLY and FYNNEI. V lost 5 bases to trimming and J lost 0 bases; unmatched junction nucleotides: 11. In DNA form, the CDR3 reads TGTGCCAGCAGTCCACGCCTAGCGGGAGTGACTAGCACAGATACGCAGTATTTT. Amino acids: CASSPRLAGVTSTDTQYF.

The chain is built from TRBV7-8 and TRBJ2-1, with D possibly TRBD2 on 6 matching bases. There are 14 residues in the CDR3. V dropped 4 bases and J dropped 4 bases, with 11 bases sitting between them. The V gene's germline CDR1 is SGHVS and CDR2 FQNEAQ. CDR3 DNA sequence: TGTGCCAGCAGCTCACTCGGGACTTACAATGAGCAGTTCTTC. This translates into CASSSLGTYNEQFF.

The chain is built from TRBV28 and TRBJ1-2; a possible D gene is TRBD1 (5 bases). V shed 7 bases and J shed 3 bases, with 18 bases lying between them. Germline V gene lookup returns CDR1 MDHEN and CDR2 SYDVKM. The CDR3 length is 15 residues. Here the CDR3 reads CASTLGTPGDYGYTF. The CDR3 DNA is TGTGCCAGCACCCTAGGGACTCCGGGGGACTATGGCTACACCTTC.

The J gene is TRBJ2-3, the V gene TRBV28; 10 nucleotides line up with TRBD2. V was pared by 7 bases and J by 2 bases, with 18 bases of the junction left unmatched. In germline, CDR1 is MDHEN, CDR2 SYDVKM. The CDR3 sequence is 19 residues long. CDR3 nucleotides: TGTGCCAGCATGTCTGGGCTAGCGGGGGATCCGCCTTACACAGATACGCAGTATTTT. Encoded protein: CASMSGLAGDPPYTDTQYF.

The rearrangement links TRBV27 to TRBJ2-1; no reliable D call. There are 13 residues in the CDR3. Trimming stripped 5 bases from V and 4 bases from J, with 9 bases between. Per the germline V gene, CDR1 is MNHEY and CDR2 is SMNVEV (reference sequence). The CDR3 DNA is TGTGCCAGCAGTCCCCACGGGTACAATGAGCAGTTCTTC. It is translated as CASSPHGYNEQFF.

The chain couples TRBV30 to TRBJ2-2, with TRBD1 identical over 7 bases. Looked up from germline, CDR1 is GTSNPN and CDR2 is SVGIG (reference sequence). V dropped 6 bases and J dropped 5; count of bases not matched to a gene: 12. The CDR3 runs 15 residues. CDR3 sequence: CACHIRGRWTGELFF. The CDR3 bases are TGTGCCTGTCACATAAGGGGGCGTTGGACCGGGGAGCTGTTTTTT.

The CDR3 reads CASSQIDRANTEAFF. The DNA for the CDR3 is TGTGCCAGCAGCCAGATCGACAGGGCGAACACTGAAGCTTTCTTT. The chain is built from TRBV4-2 and TRBJ1-1; 7 bases are shared with TRBD1. CDR3 size: 15 residues. Germline trimming cut 3 bases from V and 1 base from J; bases unmatched to any gene: 5. Germline lookup yields CDR1 LGHNA and CDR2 YNFKEQ.

The chain recombines TRBV25-1 with TRBJ2-7, with 7 bases matching TRBD1. Trimming at V came to 9 bases and at J to 2 bases, leaving 4 bases not matched to a gene. This CDR3 is 12 amino acids long. CDR1 and CDR2 from the germline V gene are MGHDK and SYGVNS. The CDR3 loop reads CASKTGTYEQYF. CDR3 nucleotides: TGTGCCAGTAAGACAGGGACCTACGAGCAGTACTTC.

The chain is built from TRBV29-1 and TRBJ1-1; D call uncertain. CDR3 size: 12 residues. Between the trimmed V and J ends, which lost 8 bases and 1 base, there was a span of 11 bases. CDR1 is SQVTM, CDR2 ANQGSEA, per germline. The CDR3 is CSFTWQNTEAFF. The CDR3 DNA follows: TGCAGCTTCACCTGGCAGAACACTGAAGCTTTCTTT.